This T cell receptor beta chain was found in a study of beta chain features in type 1 diabetes. Overall study findings and caveats: Patients with Type 1 diabetes showed moderately but significantly shorter TCRB CDR3s in all four CD4+ subsets.

A few counts support this clone. Its specificity is not known. CDR3 length equals 11 residues. In germline, CDR1 is KGHSH, CDR2 LQKENI. V gave up 5 bases and J gave up 7 bases, with 8 bases separating them. TCRB transcripts that were expressed got sequenced, as all of the isolated RNA had been reverse transcribed. Assay: immunoSEQ multiplex PCR; the TCRdb copy retains only in-frame clones and omits some. Seen here are 200,000 to 250,000 clones, approximately 14% observed once, and the top ten hold approximately 0.018%. This chain joins TRBV18 and TRBJ2-5; D gene ambiguous. Specimen: naive CD4+ T cells from blood. The receptor was isolated from a man aged 25-40 years with type 1 diabetes. The CDR3 loop is CASSELRTQYF. CDR3 DNA sequence: TGTGCCAGCTCAGAGCTACGGACCCAGTACTTC.